This entry concerns a single TCR beta chain. The target antigen is unknown. Sequenced by immunoSEQ multiplex PCR; TCRdb stores in-frame clones only, minus some. The sample carries about 27,000 clones, approximately 86% recorded once. This record belongs to a study of T cells in narcolepsy. In the study overall: Healthy controls were enrolled alongside patients with narcolepsy type 1 or type 2. General observations from the study: In some patient and control memory CD4+ samples, autoreactive clones were absent. Same-patient CSF and blood CD4+ T cell clonotypes included HCRT-specific and TRIB2-specific autoreactive ones. Healthy controls reportedly lacked the autoreactive clonotypes serially found in patients' blood.

This CDR3 spans 13 amino acids. With 5 bases removed from V and 4 bases from J, the gap between germline ends came to 8 bases. Germline CDR1 and CDR2: SEHNR and FQNEAQ (reference sequence). The sequence was collected from a human donor with narcolepsy. The chain uses TRBV7-9 and TRBJ2-2, with D uncertain. Sequencing was done on a sample of CD45RA- memory CD4+ T cells from PBMCs. The CDR3 sequence: CASSVWGTGELFF. CDR3 nucleotides: TGTGCCAGCAGCGTTTGGGGCACCGGGGAGCTGTTTTTT.